This TCR beta chain comes out of a study of OX40 agonist ivuxolimab in advanced cancers. Study information: Hepatocellular carcinoma, melanoma, renal cell or head and neck cancer occurred in dose-escalation patients. Regarding the study as a whole: Among T cells, CD8+ cells averaged more expanded clones than CD4+ cells.

Produced via immunoSEQ multiplex PCR; TCRdb's table is partial and in-frame only. The data contain fewer than 85,000 clones, around nine tenths of them singletons. With 3 bases removed from V and 3 bases from J, the gap between germline ends came to 9 bases. This CDR3 contains 13 residues. Germline CDR1 reads PRHDT; CDR2 reads FYEKMQ (reference sequence). Notes on this clone: Its antigen is as yet unknown.

The receptor was derived from an adult with an advanced solid tumor such as melanoma, head and neck, liver or kidney cancer. Sequencing used CD4+ or CD8+ T cells sorted from blood, obtained in a trial of the OX40 agonist ivuxolimab. V usage is TRBV13 and J usage is TRBJ2-7, with D unresolved. CDR3 protein: CASSLRLNYEQYF. The CDR3 nucleotides read TGTGCCAGCAGCTTGCGACTGAACTACGAGCAGTACTTC.